This paragraph covers one T cell receptor (beta chain) sequence. This table comes from immunoSEQ multiplex PCR, and its TCRdb copy is limited to in-frame clones, with some not included. The sample has under 55,000 clones, more than 70% seen once. The CDR3 loop spans 11 amino acids. In germline, CDR1 is MDHEN, CDR2 SYDVKM. Trimming removed 6 bases at V and 4 bases at J, with 7 bases between. Single viable CD3+CD4+CD8-CD45RO+ cells were sorted as the memory CD4+ T cells. The data were taken from a study of memory CD4+ T cells and cytomegalovirus serostatus. Looking at the study overall: Healthy Belgian adult donors included about 10 CMV-positive and some 24 CMV-negative people.

This receptor was identified in an adult in good health and CMV-seropositive. The sequencing input was memory CD4+ T cells from blood. This sequence joins TRBV28 and TRBJ2-7; D is possibly TRBD2 (6 bases). This CDR3 reads CASSGGYEQYF. The CDR3 nucleotides read TGTGCCAGCAGCGGAGGGTACGAGCAGTACTTC.